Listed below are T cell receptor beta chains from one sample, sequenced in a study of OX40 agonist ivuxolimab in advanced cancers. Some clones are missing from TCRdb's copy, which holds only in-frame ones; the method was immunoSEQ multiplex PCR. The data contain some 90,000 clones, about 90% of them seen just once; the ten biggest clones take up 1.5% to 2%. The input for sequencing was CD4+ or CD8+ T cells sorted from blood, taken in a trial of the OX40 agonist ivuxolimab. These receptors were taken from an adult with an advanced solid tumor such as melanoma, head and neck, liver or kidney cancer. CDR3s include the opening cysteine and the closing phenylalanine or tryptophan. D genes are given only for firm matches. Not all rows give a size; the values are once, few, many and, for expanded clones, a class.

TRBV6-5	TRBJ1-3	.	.	CASRSYSGNTIYF	TGTGCCAGCCGGTCCTACTCTGGAAACACCATATATTTT
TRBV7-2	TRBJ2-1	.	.	CASTYSSYNEQFF	TGTGCCAGCACGTACAGCTCCTACAATGAGCAGTTCTTC
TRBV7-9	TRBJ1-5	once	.	CASSGEAPPQHF	TGTGCCAGCAGCGGGGAGGCCCCGCCCCAGCATTTT
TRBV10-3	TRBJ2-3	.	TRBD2	CAISESTSGITDTQYF	TGTGCCATCAGTGAGAGTACTAGCGGAATCACAGATACGCAGTATTTT
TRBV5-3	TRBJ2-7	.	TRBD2	CARSLPGTSGRAWQYF	TGTGCCAGAAGCTTGCCCGGGACTAGCGGGAGGGCCTGGCAGTACTTC
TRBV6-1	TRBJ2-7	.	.	CASSESRTVPKQYF	TGTGCCAGCAGTGAATCCCGGACAGTGCCCAAGCAGTACTTC
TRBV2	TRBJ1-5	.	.	CASSEEARAGNQPQHF	TGTGCCAGCAGTGAGGAAGCCCGCGCCGGCAATCAGCCCCAGCATTTT
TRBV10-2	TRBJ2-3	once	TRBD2	CASTGGRRASTDTQYF	TGCGCCAGCACGGGGGGGAGGCGTGCTAGCACAGATACGCAGTATTTT
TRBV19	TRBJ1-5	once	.	CASTRPGGAGQPQHF	TGTGCCAGTACACGACCGGGGGGGGCTGGACAGCCCCAGCATTTT
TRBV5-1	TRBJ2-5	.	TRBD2	CASRGTSGSPPETQYF	TGCGCCAGCAGGGGGACTAGCGGAAGCCCGCCGGAGACCCAGTACTTC
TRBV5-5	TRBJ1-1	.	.	CASSLWTRDGNMNTEAFF	TGTGCCAGCAGCTTATGGACCCGGGACGGCAACATGAACACTGAAGCTTTCTTT
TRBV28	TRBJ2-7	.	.	CASRKGTRYEQYF	TGTGCCAGCAGAAAGGGGACCCGCTACGAGCAGTACTTC